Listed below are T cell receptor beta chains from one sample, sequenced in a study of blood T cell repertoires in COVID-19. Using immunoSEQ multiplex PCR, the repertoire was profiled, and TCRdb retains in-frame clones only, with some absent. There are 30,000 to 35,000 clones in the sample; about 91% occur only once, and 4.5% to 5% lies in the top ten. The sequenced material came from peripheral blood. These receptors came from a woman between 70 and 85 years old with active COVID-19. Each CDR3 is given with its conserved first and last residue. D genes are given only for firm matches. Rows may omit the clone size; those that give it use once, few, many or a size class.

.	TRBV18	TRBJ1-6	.	TGTGCCAGCTCACTCCGACAGGCAGACTATAATTCACCCCTCCACTTT	CASSLRQADYNSPLHF
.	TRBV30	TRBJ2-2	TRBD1	TGTGCCTGGAGAAGAGACAGGGGGCGAAGGTTCAACACCGGGGAGCTGTTTTTT	CAWRRDRGRRFNTGELFF
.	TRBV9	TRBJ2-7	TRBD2	TGTGCCAGCAGCGTGACAGCGGGGGGCTCCTACGAGCAGTACTTC	CASSVTAGGSYEQYF
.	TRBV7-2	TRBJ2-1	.	TGTGCCAGCAGCCATACTAGTTCCTACAATGAGCAGTTCTTC	CASSHTSSYNEQFF
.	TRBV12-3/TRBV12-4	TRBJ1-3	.	TGTGCCAGCAGTCGGACAACAGGAAACACCATATATTTT	CASSRTTGNTIYF
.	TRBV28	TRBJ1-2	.	TGTGCCAGCAGTTTAGGTAGTGGAAAAGGGGGCTATGGCTACACCTTC	CASSLGSGKGGYGYTF
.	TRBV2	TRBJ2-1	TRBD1	TGTGCCAGCAGTGGGGACAGGGGATACAATGAGCAGTTCTTC	CASSGDRGYNEQFF
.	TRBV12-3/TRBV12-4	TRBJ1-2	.	TGTGCCAGCAGTTTCGCCCTATATGGCTACACCTTC	CASSFALYGYTF
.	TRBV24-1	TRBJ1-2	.	TGTGCCACCAGCTCAGGGGTTAACTATGGCTACACCTTC	CATSSGVNYGYTF
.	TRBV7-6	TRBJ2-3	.	TGTGCCAGCAGCCAGGGGGGAGCGCCGGGATGGGATACGCAGTATTTT	CASSQGGAPGWDTQYF
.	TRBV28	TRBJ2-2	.	TGTGCCAGCGGGCTTTACGGGGAGCTGTTTTTT	CASGLYGELFF
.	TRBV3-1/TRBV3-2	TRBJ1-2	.	TGTGCCAGCAGCCAACCAGGGCGAGATGGCTACACCTTC	CASSQPGRDGYTF
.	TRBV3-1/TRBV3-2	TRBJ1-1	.	TGTGCCAGCAGCCAAAGAGGGACACACGGCAATGAAGCTTTCTTT	CASSQRGTHGNEAFF
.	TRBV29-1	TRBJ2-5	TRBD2	TGCAGCGTTGAAGAACCCGGACTAGGTATCCGGACCCAGTACTTC	CSVEEPGLGIRTQYF
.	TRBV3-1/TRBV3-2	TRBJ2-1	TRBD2	TGTGCCAGCAGCCAAGAATCCAGCGGGGGGCGGAATGAGCAGTTCTTC	CASSQESSGGRNEQFF
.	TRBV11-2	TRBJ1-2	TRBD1	TGTGCCAGCAGCAGGACAGGGGGCGTGATAAGTGGCTACACCTTC	CASSRTGGVISGYTF
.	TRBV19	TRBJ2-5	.	TGTGCCAGTAGTTTGGGGAGAGAGACCCAGTACTTC	CASSLGRETQYF
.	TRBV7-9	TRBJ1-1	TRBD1	TGTGCCAGCAGCTTAGGACAGGGGGTCATGAACACTGAAGCTTTCTTT	CASSLGQGVMNTEAFF
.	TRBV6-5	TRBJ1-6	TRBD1	TGTGCCAGCAGGTTGGACAGGGATTCACCCCTCCACTTT	CASRLDRDSPLHF
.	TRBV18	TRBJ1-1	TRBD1	TGTGCCAGCTCACCACGACAGGGGGGTCTGAACACTGAAGCTTTCTTT	CASSPRQGGLNTEAFF
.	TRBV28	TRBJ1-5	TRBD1	TGTGCCAGCAGTTTGGACAGGGCAAGTCAGCCCCAGCATTTT	CASSLDRASQPQHF
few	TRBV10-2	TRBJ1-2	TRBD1	TGCGCCAGCAGTGCTAACAGGGGGAACGAAGGCTACACCTTC	CASSANRGNEGYTF
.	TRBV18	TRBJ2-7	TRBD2	TGTGCCAGCTCACCCGGGACTAGCGGCTACGAGCAGTACTTC	CASSPGTSGYEQYF
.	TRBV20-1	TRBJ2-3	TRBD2	TGCAGTGCTAGTTGGAGGGGGACTAGCGGAACAGATACGCAGTATTTT	CSASWRGTSGTDTQYF
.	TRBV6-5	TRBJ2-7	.	TGTGCCAGCAGCAAGACAGGAGAAGGTTACGAGCAGTACTTC	CASSKTGEGYEQYF
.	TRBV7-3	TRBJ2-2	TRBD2	TGTGCCAGCAGCTTAAGGGCTAGCGGCGCCGGGGAGCTGTTTTTT	CASSLRASGAGELFF
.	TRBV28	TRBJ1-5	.	TGTGCCAGCAGCACCCCACAGGGTAAGCAGCCCCAGCATTTT	CASSTPQGKQPQHF
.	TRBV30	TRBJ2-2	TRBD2	TGTGCCTCGAGCCGCAGGGGACTAGCGGGGTCCGGGGAGCTGTTTTTT	CASSRRGLAGSGELFF
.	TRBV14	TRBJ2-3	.	TGTGCCAGCAGCCTAGGAGGGGGGGATGATACGCAGTATTTT	CASSLGGGDDTQYF
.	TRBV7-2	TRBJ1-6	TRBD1	TGTGCCAGCAGCTTAGGGGGGACAGGGGACGGTAATTCACCCCTCCACTTT	CASSLGGTGDGNSPLHF
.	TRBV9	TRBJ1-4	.	TGTGCCAGCAGCCCAGATATTGGTGAAAAACTGTTTTTT	CASSPDIGEKLFF
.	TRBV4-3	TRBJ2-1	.	TGCGCCAGCAGCCAAGAGGGGGGTCTTGAGCAGTTCTTC	CASSQEGGLEQFF
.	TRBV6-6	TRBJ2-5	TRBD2	TGTGCCAGCAGAGGAGGTAGCGGGGGCTCGCAAGAGACCCAGTACTTC	CASRGGSGGSQETQYF
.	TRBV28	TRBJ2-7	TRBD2	TGTGCCAGCAGCCGAACTAGCGGGGGGCTTTACGAGCAGTACTTC	CASSRTSGGLYEQYF
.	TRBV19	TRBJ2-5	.	TGTGCCAGTAGTATCGGCGGGGCCGAGACCCAGTACTTC	CASSIGGAETQYF
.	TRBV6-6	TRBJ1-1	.	TGTGCCAGCAGTAAACGCCGGGAAGACACTGAAGCTTTCTTT	CASSKRREDTEAFF
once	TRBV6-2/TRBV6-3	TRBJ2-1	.	TGTGCCAGCAGTTACAGGGGCAGGATCAATGAGCAGTTCTTC	CASSYRGRINEQFF
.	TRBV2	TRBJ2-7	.	TGTGCCAGCAGTGATCCGGGATCCTACGAGCAGTACTTC	CASSDPGSYEQYF
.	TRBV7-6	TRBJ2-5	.	TGTGCCAGCGCACTGGGGCCCGAAGAGACCCAGTACTTC	CASALGPEETQYF
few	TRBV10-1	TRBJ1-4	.	TGCGCCAGCAGTGAGGAGGTGGGAGCCGAAAAACTGTTTTTT	CASSEEVGAEKLFF
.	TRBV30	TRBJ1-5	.	TGTGCCTGGAGTGTACTCGGAGGGACTGGCAATCAGCCCCAGCATTTT	CAWSVLGGTGNQPQHF
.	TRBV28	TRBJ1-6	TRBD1	TGTGCCAGCAGGGGGGACAGCTCCAATTCACCCCTCCACTTT	CASRGDSSNSPLHF
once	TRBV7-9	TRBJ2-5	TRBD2	TGTGCCAGCAGCTCCTTTCCCACTAGCGGCGCCCAAGAGACCCAGTACTTC	CASSSFPTSGAQETQYF
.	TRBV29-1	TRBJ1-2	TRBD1	TGCAGCGCCTGGGGCTTAGACAGGGGAGGCTATGGCTACACCTTC	CSAWGLDRGGYGYTF
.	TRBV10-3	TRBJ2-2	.	TGTGCCATCAGCTCAGGGGTACGCGGGGAGCTGTTTTTT	CAISSGVRGELFF
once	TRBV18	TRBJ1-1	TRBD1	TGTGCCAGCTCACCGACACCGACAGGGGGCGCCTACACTGAAGCTTTCTTT	CASSPTPTGGAYTEAFF
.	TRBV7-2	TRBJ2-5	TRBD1	TGTGCCAGCAGCTTAAGCAGGGGGCAAGAGACCCAGTACTTC	CASSLSRGQETQYF
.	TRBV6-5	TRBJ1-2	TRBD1	TGTGCCAGCAGAAACACAGGGGACGAGGGCTACACCTTC	CASRNTGDEGYTF
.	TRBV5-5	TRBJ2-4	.	TGTGCCAGCAGCTTGGTGGTCGGCAAAAACATTCAGTACTTC	CASSLVVGKNIQYF
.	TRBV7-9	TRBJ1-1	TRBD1	TGTGCCAGCAGCTTGGGACAGGGGCTCGCGGGGACTGAAGCTTTCTTT	CASSLGQGLAGTEAFF
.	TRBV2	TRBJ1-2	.	TGTGCCAGCATCTTGGCAGGGGAGGGTGGCTACACCTTC	CASILAGEGGYTF
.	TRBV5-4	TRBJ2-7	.	TGTGCCAGCAGCTTGGGGCATGACTACGAGCAGTACTTC	CASSLGHDYEQYF
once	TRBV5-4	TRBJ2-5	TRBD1	TGTGCCAGCAGCGACGCCGGGACAGGAGGGGAGACCCAGTACTTC	CASSDAGTGGETQYF
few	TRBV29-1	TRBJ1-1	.	TGCAGCGTTGATGGAGAGACCACTGGATCTGAAGCTTTCTTT	CSVDGETTGSEAFF
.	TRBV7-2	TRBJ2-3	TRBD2	TGTGCCAGCAGCGCAGGAGCGGGGGGCACAGATACGCAGTATTTT	CASSAGAGGTDTQYF
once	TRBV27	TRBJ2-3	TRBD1	TGTGCCAGCAGATCCAGGGGGCGAAGCACAGATACGCAGTATTTT	CASRSRGRSTDTQYF